A selection of T cell receptor beta chains follows, all from one sample in a study of Ad26.COV2.S vaccination and SARS-CoV-2 variants. Produced via immunoSEQ multiplex PCR; TCRdb's table is partial and in-frame only. Altogether 350,000 to 600,000 clones are present, about nine tenths being singletons, with the ten largest covering 1.5% to 2%. The sequencing here drew on peripheral blood, taken in a trial of Ad26.COV2.S vaccine versus placebo. All receptors come from a person aged 18-65 years who received the Ad26.COV2.S COVID-19 vaccine or a placebo. The CDR3 runs from the conserved cysteine through the conserved F or W. A D gene is named only where the DNA matches it firmly. A row's size may be missing; if present it is once, few, many or a size class.

V gene,D gene,clone size,CDR3 length,J gene,CDR3 protein,CDR3 DNA
TRBV28,.,.,13,TRBJ2-7,CASSFGGLYEQYF,TGTGCCAGCAGTTTCGGGGGGCTCTACGAGCAGTACTTC
TRBV24-1,.,.,14,TRBJ1-2,CATSDTPETYGYTF,TGTGCCACCAGTGACACCCCGGAGACGTATGGCTACACCTTC
TRBV28,.,.,20,TRBJ1-4,CASRPSKIRDELGTNEKLFF,TGTGCCAGCAGGCCCTCGAAGATCCGGGACGAGTTAGGAACTAATGAAAAACTGTTTTTT
TRBV19,TRBD2,.,15,TRBJ2-1,CASSIPAASGNEQFF,TGTGCCAGTAGTATCCCTGCGGCTAGCGGCAATGAGCAGTTCTTC
TRBV6-5,TRBD2,.,13,TRBJ2-3,CASKGGSADTQYF,TGTGCCAGCAAAGGCGGGAGCGCAGATACGCAGTATTTT
TRBV28,.,.,15,TRBJ1-5,CASSPGTRVGRPQHF,TGTGCCAGCAGTCCCGGGACGAGGGTGGGCCGGCCCCAGCATTTT
TRBV7-3,.,.,11,TRBJ2-2,CASSSGGELFF,TGTGCCAGCAGCTCGGGTGGGGAGCTGTTTTTT
TRBV28,.,.,12,TRBJ1-5,CASSFSGQPQHF,TGTGCCAGCAGTTTTTCCGGTCAGCCCCAGCATTTT
TRBV19,TRBD1,.,14,TRBJ2-7,CASSIFTGAYEQYF,TGTGCCAGTAGTATCTTTACAGGGGCCTACGAGCAGTACTTC
TRBV19,TRBD1,.,15,TRBJ2-6,CASRGTGTGANVLTF,TGTGCCAGTAGGGGGACAGGGACTGGGGCCAACGTCCTGACTTTC
TRBV24-1,.,.,15,TRBJ2-5,CATSDPSSVQETQYF,TGTGCCACCAGTGATCCATCTAGCGTCCAAGAGACCCAGTACTTC
TRBV2,TRBD2,.,13,TRBJ2-1,CATGTSGYNEQFF,TGTGCCACCGGGACTAGCGGTTACAATGAGCAGTTCTTC
TRBV4-3,.,.,17,TRBJ2-2,CASSQDDRHTRTGELFF,TGCGCCAGCAGCCAAGATGACAGACACACAAGAACCGGGGAGCTGTTTTTT
TRBV7-9,TRBD1,.,15,TRBJ1-5,CASSSGTGINQPQHF,TGTGCCAGCAGCTCGGGGACAGGGATCAATCAGCCCCAGCATTTT
TRBV4-2,TRBD1,.,17,TRBJ1-1,CASSQERTGVMGTEAFF,TGTGCCAGCAGCCAGGAAAGGACAGGGGTGATGGGAACTGAAGCTTTCTTT
TRBV11-2,TRBD1,.,14,TRBJ2-7,CASSPRDSTYEQYF,TGTGCCAGCAGCCCCCGGGACAGCACCTACGAGCAGTACTTC
TRBV5-1,.,.,11,TRBJ2-1,CASNLVNEQFF,TGCGCCAGCAACTTAGTGAATGAGCAGTTCTTC
TRBV19,.,.,15,TRBJ2-7,CASSSRGAGLYEQYF,TGTGCCAGTAGTAGCCGTGGGGCAGGGCTCTACGAGCAGTACTTC
TRBV4-3,.,.,17,TRBJ2-3,CASSQEGQVTSTDTQYF,TGCGCCAGCAGCCAAGAAGGTCAGGTAACCAGCACAGATACGCAGTATTTT
TRBV7-2,TRBD1,few,14,TRBJ1-1,CASSGKAGGTEAFF,TGTGCCAGCAGCGGAAAAGCAGGGGGAACTGAAGCTTTCTTT
TRBV4-1,.,.,15,TRBJ1-2,CASSQVGAVGYGYTF,TGCGCCAGCAGCCAAGTAGGGGCAGTAGGCTATGGCTACACCTTC
TRBV19,.,.,14,TRBJ2-5,CASGSRRPQETQYF,TGTGCCAGCGGATCCAGACGGCCCCAAGAGACCCAGTACTTC
TRBV19,.,.,15,TRBJ2-4,CASSSRQGGKNIQYF,TGTGCCAGTAGTAGTAGACAGGGAGGAAAAAACATTCAGTACTTC
TRBV28,.,.,12,TRBJ2-7,CASSLQDRKQYF,TGTGCCAGCAGTTTACAGGACAGAAAGCAGTACTTC
TRBV28,TRBD1,.,16,TRBJ2-2,CASSLSGTGNTGELFF,TGTGCCAGCAGTCTTTCCGGGACAGGGAACACCGGGGAGCTGTTTTTT
TRBV29-1,.,.,13,TRBJ2-2,CSVLRMNTGELFF,TGCAGCGTTCTCCGGATGAACACCGGGGAGCTGTTTTTT